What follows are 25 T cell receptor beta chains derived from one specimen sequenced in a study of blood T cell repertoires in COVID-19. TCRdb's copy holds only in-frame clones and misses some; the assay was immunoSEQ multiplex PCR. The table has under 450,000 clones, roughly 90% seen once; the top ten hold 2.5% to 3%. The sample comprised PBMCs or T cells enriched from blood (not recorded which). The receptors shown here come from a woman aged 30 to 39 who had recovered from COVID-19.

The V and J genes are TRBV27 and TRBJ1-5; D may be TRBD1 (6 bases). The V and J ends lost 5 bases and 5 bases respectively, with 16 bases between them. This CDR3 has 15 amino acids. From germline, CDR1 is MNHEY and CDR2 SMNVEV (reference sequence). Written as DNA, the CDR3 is TGTGCCAGCAGTGATCGCGGGAGGGGGGATCAGCCCCAGCATTTT. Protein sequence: CASSDRGRGDQPQHF.

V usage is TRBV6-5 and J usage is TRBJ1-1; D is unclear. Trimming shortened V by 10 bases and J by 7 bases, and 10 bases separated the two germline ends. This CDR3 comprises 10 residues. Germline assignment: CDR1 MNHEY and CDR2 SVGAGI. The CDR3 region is CAIGRGEAFF. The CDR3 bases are TGTGCCATAGGACGGGGTGAAGCTTTCTTT.

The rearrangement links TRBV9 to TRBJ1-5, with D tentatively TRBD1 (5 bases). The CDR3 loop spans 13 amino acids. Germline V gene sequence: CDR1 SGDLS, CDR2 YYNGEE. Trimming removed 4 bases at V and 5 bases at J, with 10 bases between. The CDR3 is CASSLDSYQPQHF. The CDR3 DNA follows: TGTGCCAGCAGCCTTGACAGTTATCAGCCCCAGCATTTT. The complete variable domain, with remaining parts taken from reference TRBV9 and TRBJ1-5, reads DSGVTQTPKHLITATGQRVTLRCSPRSGDLSVYWYQQSLDQGLQFLIQYYNGEERAKGNILERFSAQQFPDLHSELNLSSLELGDSALYFCASSLDSYQPQHFGDGTRLSIL.

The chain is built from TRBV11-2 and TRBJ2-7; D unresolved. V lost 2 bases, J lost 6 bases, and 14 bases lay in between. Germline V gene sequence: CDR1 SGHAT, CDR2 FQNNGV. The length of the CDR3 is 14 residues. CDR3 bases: TGTGCCAGCAGCTTATTTCTGGCAGAGGCCGAGCAGTACTTC. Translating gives CASSLFLAEAEQYF.

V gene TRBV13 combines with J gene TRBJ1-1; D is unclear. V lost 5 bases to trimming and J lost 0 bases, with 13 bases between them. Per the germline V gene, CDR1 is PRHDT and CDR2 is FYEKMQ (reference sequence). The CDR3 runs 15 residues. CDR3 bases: TGTGCCAGCAGCATGCCAGACGACATGAACACTGAAGCTTTCTTT. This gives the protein CASSMPDDMNTEAFF.

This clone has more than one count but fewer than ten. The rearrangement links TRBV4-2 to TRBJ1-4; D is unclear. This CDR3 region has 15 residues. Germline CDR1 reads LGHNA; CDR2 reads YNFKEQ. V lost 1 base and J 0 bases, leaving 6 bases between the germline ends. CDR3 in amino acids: CASSQALATNEKLFF. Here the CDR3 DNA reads TGTGCCAGCAGCCAAGCACTGGCAACTAATGAAAAACTGTTTTTT.

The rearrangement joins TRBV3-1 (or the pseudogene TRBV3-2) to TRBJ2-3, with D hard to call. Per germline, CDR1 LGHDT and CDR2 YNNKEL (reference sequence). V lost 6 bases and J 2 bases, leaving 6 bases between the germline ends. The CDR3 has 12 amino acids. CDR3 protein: CASRYNTDTQYF. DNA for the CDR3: TGTGCCAGCAGATATAACACAGATACGCAGTATTTT.

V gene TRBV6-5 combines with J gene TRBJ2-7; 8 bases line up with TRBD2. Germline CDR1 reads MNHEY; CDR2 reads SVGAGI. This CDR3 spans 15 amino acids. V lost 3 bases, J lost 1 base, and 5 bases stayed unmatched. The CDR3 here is CASSYSGGVSYEQYF. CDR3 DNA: TGTGCCAGCAGTTATTCGGGGGGGGTTTCCTACGAGCAGTACTTC.

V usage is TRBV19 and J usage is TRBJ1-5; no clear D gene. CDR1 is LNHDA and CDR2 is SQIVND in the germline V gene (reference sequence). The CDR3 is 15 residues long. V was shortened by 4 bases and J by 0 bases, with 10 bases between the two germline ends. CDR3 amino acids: CASSSPGYSNQPQHF. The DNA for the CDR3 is TGTGCCAGTAGTAGTCCCGGTTATAGCAATCAGCCCCAGCATTTT.

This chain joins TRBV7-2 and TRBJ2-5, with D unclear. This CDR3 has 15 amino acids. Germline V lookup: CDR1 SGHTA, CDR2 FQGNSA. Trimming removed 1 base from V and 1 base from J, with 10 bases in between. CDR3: CASSLGQKIQETQYF. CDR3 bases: TGTGCCAGCAGCTTAGGGCAGAAAATCCAAGAGACCCAGTACTTC.

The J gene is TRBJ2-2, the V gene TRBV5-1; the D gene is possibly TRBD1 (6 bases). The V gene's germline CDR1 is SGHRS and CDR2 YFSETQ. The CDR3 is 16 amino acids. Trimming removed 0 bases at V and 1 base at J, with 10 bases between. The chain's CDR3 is CASSLATGWNTGELFF. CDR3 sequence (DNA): TGCGCCAGCAGCTTGGCTACAGGGTGGAACACCGGGGAGCTGTTTTTT. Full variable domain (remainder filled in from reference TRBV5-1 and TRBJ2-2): KAGVTQTPRYLIKTRGQQVTLSCSPISGHRSVSWYQQTPGQGLQFLFEYFSETQRNKGNFPGRFSGRQFSNSRSEMNVSTLELGDSALYLCASSLATGWNTGELFFGEGSRLTVL.

CDR3 coding DNA: TGTGCCAGCAGCTTGGCCGGGATCGGGACTAGTACAGATACGCAGTATTTT. Its protein is CASSLAGIGTSTDTQYF. The chain employs TRBV5-4 and TRBJ2-3; 8 nucleotides match TRBD2. The germline CDR1 and CDR2 sequences are SGHNT and YYREEE (reference sequence). V gave up 0 bases and J gave up 3 bases; unmatched junction bases: 9. This CDR3 has 17 residues.

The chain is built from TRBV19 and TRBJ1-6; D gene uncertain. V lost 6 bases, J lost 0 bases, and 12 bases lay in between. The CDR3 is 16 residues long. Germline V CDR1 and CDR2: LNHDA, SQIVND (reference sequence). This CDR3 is CASSSGFSSYNSPLHF. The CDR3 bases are TGTGCCAGTAGCTCCGGGTTTAGCTCCTATAATTCACCCCTCCACTTT. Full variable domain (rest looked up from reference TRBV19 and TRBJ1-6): DGGITQSPKYLFRKEGQNVTLSCEQNLNHDAMYWYRQDPGQGLRLIYYSQIVNDFQKGDIAEGYSVSREKKESFPLTVTSAQKNPTAFYLCASSSGFSSYNSPLHFGNGTRLTVT.

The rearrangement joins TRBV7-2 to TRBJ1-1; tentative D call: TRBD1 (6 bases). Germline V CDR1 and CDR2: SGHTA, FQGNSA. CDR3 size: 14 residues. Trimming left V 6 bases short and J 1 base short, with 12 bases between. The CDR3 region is CASRFPRGNTEAFF. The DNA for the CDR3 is TGTGCCAGCAGGTTCCCCAGGGGGAACACTGAAGCTTTCTTT.

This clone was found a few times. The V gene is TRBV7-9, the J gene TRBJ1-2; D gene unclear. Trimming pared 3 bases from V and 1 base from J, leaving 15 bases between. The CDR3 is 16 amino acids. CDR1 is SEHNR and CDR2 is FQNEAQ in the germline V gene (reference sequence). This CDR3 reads CASSLATETFNYGYTF. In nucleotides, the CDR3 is TGTGCCAGCAGCTTGGCTACCGAGACATTTAACTATGGCTACACCTTC.

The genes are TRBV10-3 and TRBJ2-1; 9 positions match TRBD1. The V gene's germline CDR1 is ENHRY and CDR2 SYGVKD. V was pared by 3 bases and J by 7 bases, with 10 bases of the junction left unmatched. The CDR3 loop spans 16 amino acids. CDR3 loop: CAISESQTGGLNEQFF. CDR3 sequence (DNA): TGTGCCATCAGTGAATCTCAGACAGGGGGGTTGAATGAGCAGTTCTTC.

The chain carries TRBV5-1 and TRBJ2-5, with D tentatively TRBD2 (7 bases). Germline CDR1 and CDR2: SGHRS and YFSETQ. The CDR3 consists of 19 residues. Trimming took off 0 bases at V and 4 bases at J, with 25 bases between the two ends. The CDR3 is CASSLDPRSGGLSLETQYF. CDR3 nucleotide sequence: TGCGCCAGCAGCTTGGACCCCAGGTCCGGGGGGCTCTCCCTAGAGACCCAGTACTTC. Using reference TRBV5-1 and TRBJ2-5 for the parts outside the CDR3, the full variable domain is KAGVTQTPRYLIKTRGQQVTLSCSPISGHRSVSWYQQTPGQGLQFLFEYFSETQRNKGNFPGRFSGRQFSNSRSEMNVSTLELGDSALYLCASSLDPRSGGLSLETQYFGPGTRLLVL.

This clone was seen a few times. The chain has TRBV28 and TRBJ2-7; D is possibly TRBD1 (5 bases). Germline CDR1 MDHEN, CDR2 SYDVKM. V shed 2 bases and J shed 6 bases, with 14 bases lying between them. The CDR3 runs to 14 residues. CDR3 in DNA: TGTGCCAGCAGTTTACCCGCAGGGCACGGCGAGCAGTACTTC. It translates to CASSLPAGHGEQYF.

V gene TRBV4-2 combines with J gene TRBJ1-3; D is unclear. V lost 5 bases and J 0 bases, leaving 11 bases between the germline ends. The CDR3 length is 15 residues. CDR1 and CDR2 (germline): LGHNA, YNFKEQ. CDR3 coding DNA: TGTGCCAGCAGCGCCAAAGCTAGCTCTGGAAACACCATATATTTT. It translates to CASSAKASSGNTIYF.

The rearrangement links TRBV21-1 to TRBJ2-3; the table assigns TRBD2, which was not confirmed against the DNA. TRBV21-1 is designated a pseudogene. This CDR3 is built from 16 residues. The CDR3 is CASSKGSSGITDTQYF. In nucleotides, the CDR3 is TGTGCCAGCAGCAAAGGAAGTAGCGGAATCACAGATACGCAGTATTTT.

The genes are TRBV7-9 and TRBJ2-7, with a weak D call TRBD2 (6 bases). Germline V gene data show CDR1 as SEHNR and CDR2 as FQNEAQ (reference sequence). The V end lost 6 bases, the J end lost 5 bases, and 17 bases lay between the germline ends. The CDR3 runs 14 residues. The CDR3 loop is CASSLLGGGHEQYF. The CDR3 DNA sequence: TGTGCCAGCAGTCTTCTGGGAGGTGGCCACGAGCAGTACTTC.

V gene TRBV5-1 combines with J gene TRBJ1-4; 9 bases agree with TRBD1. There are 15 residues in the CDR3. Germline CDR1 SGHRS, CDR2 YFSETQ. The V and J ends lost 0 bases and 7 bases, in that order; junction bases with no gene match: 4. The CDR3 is CASSLAGTGIEKLFF. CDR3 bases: TGCGCCAGCAGCTTGGCCGGGACAGGGATTGAAAAACTGTTTTTT. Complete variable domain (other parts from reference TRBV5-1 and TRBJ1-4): KAGVTQTPRYLIKTRGQQVTLSCSPISGHRSVSWYQQTPGQGLQFLFEYFSETQRNKGNFPGRFSGRQFSNSRSEMNVSTLELGDSALYLCASSLAGTGIEKLFFGSGTQLSVL.

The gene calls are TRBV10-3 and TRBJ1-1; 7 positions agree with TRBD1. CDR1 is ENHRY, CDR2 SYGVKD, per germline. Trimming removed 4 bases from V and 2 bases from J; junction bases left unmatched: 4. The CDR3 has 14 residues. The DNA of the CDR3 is TGTGCCATCAGTGTAGGGACAGTTAACACTGAAGCTTTCTTT. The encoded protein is CAISVGTVNTEAFF.

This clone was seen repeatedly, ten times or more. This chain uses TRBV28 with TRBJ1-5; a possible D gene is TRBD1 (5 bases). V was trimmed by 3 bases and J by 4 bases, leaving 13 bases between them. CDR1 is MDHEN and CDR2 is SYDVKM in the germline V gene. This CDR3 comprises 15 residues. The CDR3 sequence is CASSLQGRSNQPQHF. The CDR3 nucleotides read TGTGCCAGCAGTTTGCAGGGAAGGTCAAATCAGCCCCAGCATTTT.

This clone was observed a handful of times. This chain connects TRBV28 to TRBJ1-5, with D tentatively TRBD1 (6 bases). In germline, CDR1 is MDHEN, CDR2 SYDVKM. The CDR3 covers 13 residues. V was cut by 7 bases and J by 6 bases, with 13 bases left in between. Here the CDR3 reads CASISIRGQPQHF. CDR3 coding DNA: TGTGCCAGCATCTCTATCAGGGGTCAGCCCCAGCATTTT.